This T cell receptor (beta chain) was recorded in a study of shared clonotypes between healthy human individuals. Study-level points and caveats: Richness estimates generally favored naive over memory subsets.

CDR1 is SGHTA and CDR2 is FQGNSA in the germline V gene. The CDR3 covers 15 residues. V was pared by 5 bases and J by 2 bases, with 16 bases between. Points on this clone: Its antigen remains unknown.

There were no recent acute infections or vaccinations among the donors, who were healthy HIV-negative adults. Splitting of CD4+ cells produced CD45RA+ naive and CD45RA-negative memory subsets. Produced via immunoSEQ multiplex PCR; TCRdb's table is partial and in-frame only. Of approximately 1,000,000 clones listed, around 82% are singletons. The chain joins TRBV7-2 to TRBJ2-7, with D unclear. The TCR originated in a man younger than 35 in good health. Some clones in this sample may be carry-over from other donors' samples. The sequencing input was memory CD4+ T cells from PBMCs. Described subset: CD45RA-negative fraction. Here the CDR3 DNA reads TGTGCCAGCAGCCTGTCGACCGCCTCAACCTACGAGCAGTACTTC. This encodes CASSLSTASTYEQYF.